In this sample, the clone carrying this T cell receptor (beta chain) turned up once. This record belongs to a study of blood T cell repertoires in COVID-19. Study-level background: Donors in the United States, Italy and Spain gave samples during acute or convalescent COVID-19. T cells, B-cell-depleted T cells, or PBMCs provided the cDNA or gDNA that served as material.

In the source study's methods: From reference gene primer amplification, estimates of nucleated cell counts were derived. Profiling relied on immunoSEQ multiplex PCR, and the TCRdb table lists in-frame clones only, not all of them. The DNA gave D and trimming, while V, J and clone size come from that table. This table holds 150,000 to 200,000 clones, roughly four fifths found once. Per germline, CDR1 SGHRS and CDR2 YFSETQ. The length of the CDR3 is 15 residues. V lost 1 base and J lost 7, with 18 bases in between. The receptor was isolated from a woman aged 80 or over with acute or convalescent COVID-19. The chain links TRBV5-1 to TRBJ2-7, with D possibly being TRBD1 (5 bases). Sequencing was carried out using peripheral blood. The CDR3 nucleotides are TGCGCCAGCAGCTTGTTACCCCGGCAGGGCGGTGAGCAGTACTTC. This sequence encodes CASSLLPRQGGEQYF. Combining the CDR3 with reference TRBV5-1 and TRBJ2-7 gives the whole variable domain KAGVTQTPRYLIKTRGQQVTLSCSPISGHRSVSWYQQTPGQGLQFLFEYFSETQRNKGNFPGRFSGRQFSNSRSEMNVSTLELGDSALYLCASSLLPRQGGEQYFGPGTRLTVT.